The sequence of this TCR beta chain was determined in a study of tumor and adjacent non-tumor tissue in lung cancer listed by TCRdb under 2018. For context, the study as a whole: By cancer type, the cohort comprised eleven to twelve adenocarcinoma patients, a couple of squamous cell carcinoma patients and 1 small cell lung cancer patient. The roughly 15 patients were aged 31 to 76 years, included approximately ten men and 5 women, and had TNM stage I to III disease. TCRbeta CDR3 sequencing was performed on approximately 30 paired specimens, with one tumor sample and one normal lung sample collected per patient. Sequencing generated a total of more than 95 million productive TCRbeta reads, averaging around 4.3 million reads per sample. Bulk TCRbeta repertoires were compared between lung tumor tissue and matched distant non-tumor lung tissue obtained from approximately 16 lung cancer patients. General conclusions and limits of the study: Neither the sequencing platform nor unique molecular identifiers are named or mentioned anywhere in the methods. Only around 16 patients were in the cohort, and the authors stated that larger samples and more detailed clinical data are needed. TCR diversity was significantly higher in younger patients, and higher tumor TCR diversity was associated with shorter overall and disease-free survival. Tumor tissue showed significantly higher TCR diversity (inverse Simpson) than normal lung tissue, at about 400 vs 150 (P = 0.0075, Mann-Whitney U test). The top 100 clones made up a significantly larger cumulative share of the repertoire in normal lung than in tumor tissue. Because peripheral blood was not sequenced, blood TCRbeta repertoires in the lung cancer patients of the study were not examined.

In the germline V gene (reference sequence), CDR1 corresponds to SGHAT and CDR2 to FQDESV. The CDR3 is 14 amino acids long, termini counted. Just CDR3 DNA is preserved here, 42 bases in frame from base 1. Trimming removed 3 bases from V and 5 bases from J; the gene matches leave 4 bases unexplained. Details on this clonotype: Its antigen specificity is not known. The conserved closing phenylalanine or tryptophan is absent in this CDR3, likely reflecting a read error.

Libraries were built with multiplex PCR. Instrument used: Illumina HiSeq 2500. TCRbeta libraries were constructed through three rounds of nested PCR with primers (Table S4) according to protocols modified from ARM-PCR. Before sequencing, PCR products of 200-500 bp were cut from the gel and purified using the QIAquick gel extraction kit. In the paper's pipeline: Reads were cleaned using Trimmomatic, were merged into complete CDR3 sequences using FLASH, and were assigned to V(D)J germline segments using MiTCR. Clonal diversity was calculated as the inverse Simpson's index using VDJtools. In-frame sequences without a premature stop codon were defined as productive reads. The public reads were reanalyzed by TCRdb: fastp trimming at Q25, MiXCR alignment, in-frame beta chains only. Each CDR3 protein appears once, grouped with its most common genes and DNA. TCRdb's processing, not the study's, gives the V and J calls here. The sample includes tens of thousands of distinct CDR3 sequences, with about two thirds observed a single time. The ten largest clonotypes hold about a quarter of the sample.

Bulk unsorted tissue served as the source for RNA extraction, and RNA quality was assessed using a NanoDrop ND-1000 and an Agilent 2100. Normal lung samples were distant non-tumor tissue taken more than 3 cm from the tumor edge. All donors had newly diagnosed lung cancer, had not received prior chemotherapy, and were admitted for thoracic surgery in China between August and November 2014. Patients with previous radiotherapy or chemotherapy, or with another concurrent cancer, were excluded from the study. Pieces of surgical tissue measuring about 1-2 cm3 were kept in RNAlater solution and held at -80 degrees C until needed.

The chain was built from TRBV11-1 and TRBJ2-3, with 8 central nucleotides matching TRBD2. This TCR was recovered from a woman in her 50s with non-small cell lung cancer. Sample: distant non-tumor lung tissue. The nucleotides read TGTGCCAGCAGCTTGAGCGGGAGACTAGATACGCAGTATTAT. Its amino acids are CASSLSGRLDTQYY.